The 22 T cell receptor beta chains below were found in one sample sequenced in a study of human T cells and chemical hapten exposure. TCRdb reprocessed the RACE reads with MiXCR, giving one entry per CDR3 protein. In the table there are about 260,000 distinct CDR3 sequences, approximately 8.6% of which are singletons. The time point is: pre-sensitization, week 0. As for treatment: therapeutic diphenylcyclopropenone sensitization with weekly scalp DPC. This material consisted of whole blood, taken in connection with sensitization to the hapten diphenylcyclopropenone (DPC). These receptor sequences come from a woman in her 40s with alopecia areata. Some clones in this sample may be carry-over from other donors' samples.

This clonotype turned up a few times. J is TRBJ1-5 and V is TRBV6-2 or TRBV6-3; no clear D gene. V was trimmed by 5 bases and J by 3 bases, leaving 11 bases between them. Germline V gene lookup returns CDR1 MNHEY and CDR2 SVGEGT. CDR3 length: 14 residues. The chain's CDR3 is CASSQQRYNQPQHF. CDR3 in DNA: TGTGCCAGCAGTCAGCAGAGGTACAATCAGCCCCAGCATTTT.

This clonotype was picked up a small number of times. The chain employs TRBV10-3 and TRBJ2-7, with D hard to call. Germline CDR1 ENHRY, CDR2 SYGVKD. Trimming took 5 bases from V and 2 from J, leaving 7 bases between them. The CDR3 consists of 12 residues. The CDR3 coding sequence is TGTGCCATCAGTCCTGGCACCTACGAGCAGTACTTC. Amino acid sequence: CAISPGTYEQYF.

The J gene is TRBJ2-3, the V gene TRBV4-3, with D possibly being TRBD2 (6 bases). The CDR3 consists of 18 residues. The V gene lost 1 base and the J gene lost 0 bases, with 17 bases spanning the gap. Germline V lookup: CDR1 LGHNA, CDR2 YSLEER. Written as DNA, the CDR3 is TGCGCCAGCAGCCAAGGTGGAGCCGGACTATTCAGCACAGATACGCAGTATTTT. Amino acids: CASSQGGAGLFSTDTQYF.

Written as DNA, the CDR3 is TGTGCCAGCAGTTCGCGGACAGGTACTACGTTCAAGCAGTACTTC. It specifies CASSSRTGTTFKQYF. The chain links TRBV27 to TRBJ2-7, with 7 bases aligning to TRBD1. The CDR3 is 15 amino acids. V gave up 4 bases and J gave up 8 bases; unmatched junction bases: 14. Germline V gives CDR1 MNHEY, CDR2 SMNVEV (reference sequence).

The V call is TRBV6-1, the J call TRBJ2-2, with D unresolved. The germline V gene has CDR1 MNHNS and CDR2 SASEGT. Between the trimmed V and J ends, which lost 6 bases and 7 bases, there was a span of 18 bases. The CDR3 covers 15 residues. The CDR3 here is CASRVDILYIGELFF. For the CDR3, the DNA is TGTGCCAGCAGGGTAGACATTCTCTACATCGGGGAGCTGTTTTTT.

In this sample, this clonotype turned up many times. A read error may produce the germline difference seen at one junction end. The chain recombines TRBV7-2 with TRBJ2-3; tentatively, D is TRBD1 (5 bases). The CDR3 has 13 amino acids. Germline CDR1 reads SGHTA; CDR2 reads FQGNSA. The CDR3: CASSLGGTDTQYF. The CDR3 DNA follows: TGTGCCAGCAGTTTAGGGGGCACAGATACGCAGTATTTT.

The chain couples TRBV20-1 to TRBJ2-1; TRBD1 aligns across 11 bases. Germline trimming cut 6 bases from V and 9 bases from J; bases unmatched to any gene: 7. CDR1 and CDR2 (germline): DFQATT, SNEGSKA (reference sequence). The CDR3 totals 13 residues. The CDR3 is CSARRGTGGEQFF. CDR3 DNA sequence: TGCAGTGCCCGAAGGGGGACAGGGGGTGAGCAGTTCTTC.

This clonotype was detected ten times or more. The rearrangement uses TRBV29-1 and TRBJ2-3, with 9 bases that match TRBD2. J gave up 0 bases and V 4 bases, and 8 bases lay outside the gene matches. Germline V gene data show CDR1 as SQVTM and CDR2 as ANQGSEA. CDR3 length: 16 amino acids. The CDR3: CSVAGLAESSTDTQYF. The CDR3 nucleotides are TGCAGCGTTGCGGGACTAGCAGAAAGTAGCACAGATACGCAGTATTTT.

This clonotype was counted between two and nine times. The J gene is TRBJ2-4, the V gene TRBV6-5; TRBD2 aligns across 8 bases. CDR1 and CDR2 from the germline V gene are MNHEY and SVGAGI. This CDR3 is built from 17 residues. V shed 3 bases and J 1 base; nucleotides not matched to a gene: 8. The DNA for the CDR3 is TGTGCCAGCAGTTATTCGTCCAGCGGGAGTGCCAAAAACATTCAGTACTTC. Its protein product is CASSYSSSGSAKNIQYF.

This clonotype has at least ten counts. This chain connects TRBV7-2 to TRBJ1-1; no firm D call. This CDR3 contains 13 residues. Trimming cost V 3 bases and J 5 bases, with 10 bases left between them. In germline, CDR1 is SGHTA, CDR2 FQGNSA. In DNA, the CDR3 is TGTGCCAGCAGCTTCGCAAGGCGGACTGAAGCTTTCTTT. Its protein is CASSFARRTEAFF.

This clonotype was recorded a few times. The J gene is TRBJ1-6, the V gene TRBV12-3 or TRBV12-4; D may be TRBD1 (5 bases). CDR3 size: 17 residues. The V and J ends lost 1 base and 2 bases respectively, with 12 bases between them. The CDR3 reads CASSLGRGWPYNSPLHF. DNA for the CDR3: TGTGCCAGCAGTTTAGGACGGGGGTGGCCCTATAATTCACCCCTCCACTTT.

Only a few counts were recorded for this clonotype. The chain uses TRBV6-5 and TRBJ2-3; TRBD2 aligns across 10 bases. CDR1 and CDR2 (germline): MNHEY, SVGAGI. Trimming took 6 bases from V and 3 from J; bases not matched to a gene: 6. This CDR3 region has 15 residues. The CDR3 sequence is CASSSSGRRTDTQYF. Written as DNA, the CDR3 is TGTGCCAGCAGCAGTAGCGGGAGGAGAACAGATACGCAGTATTTT.

This clonotype has a count of ten or more. The rearrangement links TRBV29-1 to TRBJ2-3, with 9 bases matching TRBD1. V was clipped by 7 bases and J by 5 bases; unmatched bases: 1. The length of the CDR3 is 11 residues. Germline CDR1 is SQVTM and CDR2 is ANQGSEA. The chain's CDR3 is CSGTGEDTQYF. Here the CDR3 DNA reads TGCAGCGGGACAGGGGAAGATACGCAGTATTTT.

This clonotype was seen only a few times. The V and J genes are TRBV12-3 or TRBV12-4 and TRBJ2-7; D is uncertain. This CDR3 is 13 amino acids long. V was clipped by 1 base and J by 2 bases, with 6 bases between them. The CDR3, as DNA: TGTGCCAGCAGTTTAGACAGCACCTACGAGCAGTACTTC. This translates into CASSLDSTYEQYF.

The rearrangement uses TRBV5-6 and TRBJ2-1, with 8 positions matching TRBD2. Germline V gene lookup returns CDR1 SGHDT and CDR2 YYEEEE. The CDR3 has 12 amino acids. With V trimmed by 7 bases and J by 9 bases, 6 bases remained unmatched. The CDR3 nucleotides are TGTGCCAGCCGATTACTAGCGGCTGAGCAGTTCTTC. It translates to CASRLLAAEQFF.

This clonotype was counted a single time. This chain connects TRBV20-1 to TRBJ1-1; a possible D gene is TRBD1 (5 bases). V was shortened by 3 bases and J by 3 bases, with 14 bases between the two germline ends. Germline assignment: CDR1 DFQATT and CDR2 SNEGSKA (reference sequence). The CDR3 is 14 amino acids. The CDR3, as DNA: TGCAGTGCTAGCAGTCCCGGGACTCACACTGAAGCTTTCTTT. It encodes CSASSPGTHTEAFF.

This clonotype showed up many times. This chain connects TRBV25-1 to TRBJ2-1, with D perhaps TRBD2 (5 bases). V shed 11 bases and J shed 8 bases, with 13 bases lying between them. The CDR3 is 11 residues long. Germline loops: CDR1 MGHDK, CDR2 SYGVNS. The CDR3 protein is CAVRESYEQFF. The CDR3 DNA reads TGTGCCGTGAGGGAGAGCTATGAGCAGTTCTTC.

This clonotype showed up just a few times. The chain joins TRBV7-2 to TRBJ2-1; D gene uncertain. Germline V gene data show CDR1 as SGHTA and CDR2 as FQGNSA. The length of the CDR3 is 14 residues. The V gene lost 7 bases and the J gene lost 8 bases, with 18 bases spanning the gap. CDR3 sequence reads: CASTEDRLGHEQFF. The DNA of the CDR3 is TGTGCCAGCACCGAGGACCGCCTCGGCCATGAGCAGTTCTTC.

This clonotype has just a few counts. The chain joins TRBV28 to TRBJ1-2; no clear D. The CDR3 is made up of 13 amino acids. Germline CDR1 reads MDHEN; CDR2 reads SYDVKM. Trimming cost V 3 bases and J 2 bases, with 7 bases left between them. For the CDR3, the DNA is TGTGCCAGCAGTTTTGGGGTAAACTATGGCTACACCTTC. This codes for CASSFGVNYGYTF.

This chain connects TRBV12-3 or TRBV12-4 to TRBJ2-5, with D perhaps matching TRBD2 (7 bases). CDR3 length: 15 residues. Trimming removed 5 bases at V and 4 bases at J, with 17 bases between. The CDR3 reads CASSIGGGLTETQYF. The CDR3 DNA reads TGTGCCAGCAGTATAGGGGGAGGGCTAACAGAGACCCAGTACTTC.

This clonotype was seen only a few times. The chain links TRBV21-1 to TRBJ1-5; TRBD1 is taken as the D call from the table, unchecked against the DNA. TRBV21-1 is a documented pseudogene. The length of the CDR3 is 11 residues. The CDR3 loop is CARQGNQPQHF. For the CDR3, the DNA is TGTGCCCGCCAGGGAAATCAGCCCCAGCATTTT.

The J gene is TRBJ2-7, the V gene TRBV9; D is undetermined. Germline assignment: CDR1 SGDLS and CDR2 YYNGEE. With 4 bases removed from V and 2 bases from J, the gap between germline ends came to 7 bases. CDR3 length equals 12 residues. The CDR3 DNA reads TGTGCCAGCAGCCCTAATCCCTACGAGCAGTACTTC. Translation gives CASSPNPYEQYF.